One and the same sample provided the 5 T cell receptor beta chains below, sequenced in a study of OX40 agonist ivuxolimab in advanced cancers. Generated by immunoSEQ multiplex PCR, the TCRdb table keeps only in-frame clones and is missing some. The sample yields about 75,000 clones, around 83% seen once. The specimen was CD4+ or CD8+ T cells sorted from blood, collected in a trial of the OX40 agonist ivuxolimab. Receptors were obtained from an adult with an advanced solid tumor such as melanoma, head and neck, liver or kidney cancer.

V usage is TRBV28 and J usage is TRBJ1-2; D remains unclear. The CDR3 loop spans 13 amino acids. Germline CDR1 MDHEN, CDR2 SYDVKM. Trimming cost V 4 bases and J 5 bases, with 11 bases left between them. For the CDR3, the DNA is TGTGCCAGCAGTTCTCCGGGCAAATATGGCTACACCTTC. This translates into CASSSPGKYGYTF.

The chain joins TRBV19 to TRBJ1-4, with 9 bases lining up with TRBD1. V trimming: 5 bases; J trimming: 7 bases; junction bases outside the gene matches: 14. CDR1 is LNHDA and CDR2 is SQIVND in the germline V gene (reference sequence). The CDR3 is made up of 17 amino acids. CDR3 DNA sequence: TGTGCCAGTAGTCGGCCAACCGGGACAGGGAGTAGTGAAAAACTGTTTTTT. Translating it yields CASSRPTGTGSSEKLFF.

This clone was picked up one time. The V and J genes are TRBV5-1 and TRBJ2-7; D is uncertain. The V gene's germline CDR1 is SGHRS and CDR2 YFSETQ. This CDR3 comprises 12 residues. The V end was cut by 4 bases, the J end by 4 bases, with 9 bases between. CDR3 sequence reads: CASSLQGYEQYF. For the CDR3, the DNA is TGCGCCAGCAGCCTGCAAGGATACGAGCAGTACTTC.

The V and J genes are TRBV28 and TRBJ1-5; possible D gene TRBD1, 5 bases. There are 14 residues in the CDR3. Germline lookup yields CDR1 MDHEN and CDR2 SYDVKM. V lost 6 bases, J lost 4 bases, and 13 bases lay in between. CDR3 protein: CASSPGTVNQPQHF. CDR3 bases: TGTGCCAGCAGCCCCGGGACGGTGAATCAGCCCCAGCATTTT.

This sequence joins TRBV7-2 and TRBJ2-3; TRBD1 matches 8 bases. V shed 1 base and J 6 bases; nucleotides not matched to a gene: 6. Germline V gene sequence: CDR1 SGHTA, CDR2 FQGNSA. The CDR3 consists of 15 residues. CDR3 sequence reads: CASSLGGTGQDTQYF. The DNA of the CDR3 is TGTGCCAGCAGCTTAGGCGGGACAGGTCAGGATACGCAGTATTTT.